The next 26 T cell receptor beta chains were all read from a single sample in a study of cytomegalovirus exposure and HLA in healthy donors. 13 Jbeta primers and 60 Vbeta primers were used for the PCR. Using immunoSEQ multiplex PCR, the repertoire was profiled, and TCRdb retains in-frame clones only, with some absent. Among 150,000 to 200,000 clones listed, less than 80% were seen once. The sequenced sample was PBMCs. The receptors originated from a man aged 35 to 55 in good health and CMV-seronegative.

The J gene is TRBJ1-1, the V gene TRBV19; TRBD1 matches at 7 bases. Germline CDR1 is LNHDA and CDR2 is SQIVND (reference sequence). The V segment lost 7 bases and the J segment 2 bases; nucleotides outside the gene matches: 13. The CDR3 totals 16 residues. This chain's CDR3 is CASIGARGTANTEAFF. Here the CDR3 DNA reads TGTGCCAGTATAGGAGCCAGGGGGACAGCAAACACTGAAGCTTTCTTT.

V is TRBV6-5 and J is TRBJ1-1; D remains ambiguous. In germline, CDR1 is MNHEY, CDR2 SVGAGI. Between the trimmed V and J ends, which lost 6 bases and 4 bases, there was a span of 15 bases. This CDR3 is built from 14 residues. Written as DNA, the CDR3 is TGTGCCAGCAGGATAGAGGGAGCTAGCACTGAAGCTTTCTTT. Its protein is CASRIEGASTEAFF.

Written as DNA, the CDR3 is TGTGCCATCAATCCGGGACTAGCGGGGGCCACAGATACGCAGTATTTT. Residues: CAINPGLAGATDTQYF. This chain joins TRBV10-3 and TRBJ2-3; 14 bases match TRBD2. The CDR3 runs 16 residues. From germline, CDR1 is ENHRY and CDR2 SYGVKD. V trimming: 7 bases; J trimming: 2 bases; junction bases outside the gene matches: 5.

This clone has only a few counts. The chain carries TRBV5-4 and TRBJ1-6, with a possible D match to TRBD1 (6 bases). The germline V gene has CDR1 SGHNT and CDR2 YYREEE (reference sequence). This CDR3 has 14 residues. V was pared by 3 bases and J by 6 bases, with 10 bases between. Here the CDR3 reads CASSSGTPNSPLHF. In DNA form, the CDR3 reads TGTGCCAGCAGCTCCGGGACACCTAATTCACCCCTCCACTTT. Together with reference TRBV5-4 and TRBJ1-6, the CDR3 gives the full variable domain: ETGVTQSPTHLIKTRGQQVTLRCSSQSGHNTVSWYQQALGQGPQFIFQYYREEENGRGNFPPRFSGLQFPNYSSELNVNALELDDSALYLCASSSGTPNSPLHFGNGTRLTVT.

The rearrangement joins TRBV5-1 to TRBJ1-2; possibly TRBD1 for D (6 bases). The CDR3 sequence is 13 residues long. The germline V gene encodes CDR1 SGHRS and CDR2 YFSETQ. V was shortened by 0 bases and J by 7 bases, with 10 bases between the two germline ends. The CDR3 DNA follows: TGCGCCAGCAGCTTGGACAGGGAACGTGGCTACACCTTC. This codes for CASSLDRERGYTF.

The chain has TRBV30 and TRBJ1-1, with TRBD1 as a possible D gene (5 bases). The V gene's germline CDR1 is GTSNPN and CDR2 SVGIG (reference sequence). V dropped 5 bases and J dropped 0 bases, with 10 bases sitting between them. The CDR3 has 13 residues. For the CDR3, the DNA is TGTGCCTGGGGCAGGACATTGAACACTGAAGCTTTCTTT. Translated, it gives CAWGRTLNTEAFF.

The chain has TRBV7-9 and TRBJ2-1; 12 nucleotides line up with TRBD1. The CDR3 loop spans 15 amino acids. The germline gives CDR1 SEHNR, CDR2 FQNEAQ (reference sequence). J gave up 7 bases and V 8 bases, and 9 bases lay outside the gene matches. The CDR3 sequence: CASDSGTGGTNEQFF. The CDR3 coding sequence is TGTGCCAGCGACTCCGGGACAGGGGGCACGAATGAGCAGTTCTTC.

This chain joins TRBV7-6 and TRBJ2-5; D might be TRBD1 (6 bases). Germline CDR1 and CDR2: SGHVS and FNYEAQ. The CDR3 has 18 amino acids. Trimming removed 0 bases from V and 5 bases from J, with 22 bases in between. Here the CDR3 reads CASSLASAGQFGLETQYF. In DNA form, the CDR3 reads TGTGCCAGCAGCTTAGCTAGTGCCGGACAGTTTGGTTTGGAGACCCAGTACTTC.

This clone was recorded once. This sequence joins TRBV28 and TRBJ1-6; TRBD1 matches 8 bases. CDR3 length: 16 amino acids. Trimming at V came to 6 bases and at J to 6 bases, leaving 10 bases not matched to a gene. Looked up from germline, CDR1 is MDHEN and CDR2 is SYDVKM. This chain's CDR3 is CASRKTGTGLNSPLHF. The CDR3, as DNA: TGTGCCAGCAGAAAGACCGGGACAGGACTTAATTCACCCCTCCACTTT.

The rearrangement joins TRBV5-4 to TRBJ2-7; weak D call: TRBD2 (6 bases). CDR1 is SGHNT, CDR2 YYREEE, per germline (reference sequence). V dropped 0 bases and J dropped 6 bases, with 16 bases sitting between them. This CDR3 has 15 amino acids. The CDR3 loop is CASSLGGSGPGEQYF. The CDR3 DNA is TGTGCCAGCAGCTTGGGAGGTAGCGGTCCGGGCGAGCAGTACTTC.

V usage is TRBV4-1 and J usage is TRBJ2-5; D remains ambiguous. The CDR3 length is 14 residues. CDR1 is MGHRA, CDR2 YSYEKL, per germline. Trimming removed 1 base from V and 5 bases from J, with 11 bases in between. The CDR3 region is CASSQAPNMETQYF. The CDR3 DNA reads TGCGCCAGCAGCCAAGCTCCGAACATGGAGACCCAGTACTTC.

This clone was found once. The CDR3 here is CASSARGRGNQPQHF. The CDR3 bases are TGTGCCAGCAGCGCTAGGGGTCGCGGCAATCAGCCCCAGCATTTT. The chain uses TRBV11-3 and TRBJ1-5; tentative D call: TRBD1 (5 bases). This CDR3 comprises 15 residues. V gave up 5 bases and J gave up 2 bases, with 13 bases separating them. Looked up from germline, CDR1 is SGHNT and CDR2 is YENEEA.

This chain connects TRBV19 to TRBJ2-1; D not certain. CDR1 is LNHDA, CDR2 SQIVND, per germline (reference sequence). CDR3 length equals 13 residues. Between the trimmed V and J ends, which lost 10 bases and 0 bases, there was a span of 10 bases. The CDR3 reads CATTPTSYNEQFF. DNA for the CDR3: TGTGCCACCACACCAACCTCCTACAATGAGCAGTTCTTC.

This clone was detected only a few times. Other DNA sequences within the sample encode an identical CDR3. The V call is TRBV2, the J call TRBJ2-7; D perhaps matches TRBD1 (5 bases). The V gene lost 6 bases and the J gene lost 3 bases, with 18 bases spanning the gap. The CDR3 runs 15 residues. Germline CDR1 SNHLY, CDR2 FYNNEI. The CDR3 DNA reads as TGTGCCAGCAGGAAGACAGCCCTCCTAGACTACGAGCAGTACTTC. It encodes CASRKTALLDYEQYF.

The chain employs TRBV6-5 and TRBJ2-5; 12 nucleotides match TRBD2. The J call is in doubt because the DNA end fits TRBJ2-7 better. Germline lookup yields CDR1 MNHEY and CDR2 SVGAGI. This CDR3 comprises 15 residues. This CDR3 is CASSPGTSGFYEQYF. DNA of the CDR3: TGTGCCAGCAGTCCCGGGACTAGCGGGTTTTACGAGCAGTACTTC.

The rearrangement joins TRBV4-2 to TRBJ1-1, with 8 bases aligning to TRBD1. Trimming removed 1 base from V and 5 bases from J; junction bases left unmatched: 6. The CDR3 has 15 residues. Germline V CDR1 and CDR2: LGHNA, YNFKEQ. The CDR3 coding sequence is TGTGCCAGCAGCCAAGCCGGACAGGGAGGAACTGAAGCTTTCTTT. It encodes CASSQAGQGGTEAFF.

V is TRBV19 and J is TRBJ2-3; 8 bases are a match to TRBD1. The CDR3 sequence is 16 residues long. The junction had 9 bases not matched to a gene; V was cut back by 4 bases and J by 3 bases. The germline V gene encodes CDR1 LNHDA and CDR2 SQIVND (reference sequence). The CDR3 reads CASSTGTGGWTDTQYF. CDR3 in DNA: TGTGCCAGTAGTACCGGGACAGGTGGTTGGACAGATACGCAGTATTTT. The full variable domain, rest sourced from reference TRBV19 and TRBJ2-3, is DGGITQSPKYLFRKEGQNVTLSCEQNLNHDAMYWYRQDPGQGLRLIYYSQIVNDFQKGDIAEGYSVSREKKESFPLTVTSAQKNPTAFYLCASSTGTGGWTDTQYFGPGTRLTVL.

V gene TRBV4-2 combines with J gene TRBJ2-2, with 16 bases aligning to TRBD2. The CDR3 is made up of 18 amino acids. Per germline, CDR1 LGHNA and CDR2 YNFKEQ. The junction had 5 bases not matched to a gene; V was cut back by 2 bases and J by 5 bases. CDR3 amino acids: CASSQYGTSGGATGELFF. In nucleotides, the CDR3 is TGTGCCAGCAGCCAATACGGGACTAGCGGGGGGGCAACCGGGGAGCTGTTTTTT.

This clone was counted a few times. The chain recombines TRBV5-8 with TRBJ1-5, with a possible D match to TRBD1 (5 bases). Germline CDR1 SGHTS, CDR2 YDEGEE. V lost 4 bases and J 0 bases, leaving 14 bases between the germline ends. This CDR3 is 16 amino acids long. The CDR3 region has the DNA TGTGCCAGCAGCACGTACCGACAGAATAGCAATCAGCCCCAGCATTTT. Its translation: CASSTYRQNSNQPQHF. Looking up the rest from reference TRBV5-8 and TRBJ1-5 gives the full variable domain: EAGVTQSPTHLIKTRGQQATLRCSPISGHTSVYWYQQALGLGLQFLLWYDEGEERNRGNFPPRFSGRQFPNYSSELNVNALELEDSALYLCASSTYRQNSNQPQHFGDGTRLSIL.

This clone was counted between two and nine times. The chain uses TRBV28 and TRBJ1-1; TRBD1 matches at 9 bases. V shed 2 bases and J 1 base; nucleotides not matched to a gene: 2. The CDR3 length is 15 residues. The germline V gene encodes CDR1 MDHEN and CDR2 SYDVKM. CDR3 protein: CASSLPGQGNTEAFF. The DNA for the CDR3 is TGTGCCAGCAGTTTACCGGGACAGGGGAACACTGAAGCTTTCTTT.

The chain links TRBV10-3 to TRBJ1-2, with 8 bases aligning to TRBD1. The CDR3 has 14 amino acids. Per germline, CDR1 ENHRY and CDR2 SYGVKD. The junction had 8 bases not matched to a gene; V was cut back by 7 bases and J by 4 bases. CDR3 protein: CAINPGQDFYGYTF. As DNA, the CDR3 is TGTGCCATCAATCCGGGACAGGACTTCTATGGCTACACCTTC.

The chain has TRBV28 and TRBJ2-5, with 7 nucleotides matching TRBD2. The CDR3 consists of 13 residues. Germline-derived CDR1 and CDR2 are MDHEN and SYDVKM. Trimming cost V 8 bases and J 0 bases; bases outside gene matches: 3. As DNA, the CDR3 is TGTGCCAGCGGGGGGGGGTACCAAGAGACCCAGTACTTC. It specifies CASGGGYQETQYF.

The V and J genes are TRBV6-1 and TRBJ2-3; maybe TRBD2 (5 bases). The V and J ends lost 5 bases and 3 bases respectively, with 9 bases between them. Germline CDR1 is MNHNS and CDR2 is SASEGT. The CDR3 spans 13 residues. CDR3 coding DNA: TGTGCCAGCAGTTCGGAGCGGACAGATACGCAGTATTTT. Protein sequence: CASSSERTDTQYF.

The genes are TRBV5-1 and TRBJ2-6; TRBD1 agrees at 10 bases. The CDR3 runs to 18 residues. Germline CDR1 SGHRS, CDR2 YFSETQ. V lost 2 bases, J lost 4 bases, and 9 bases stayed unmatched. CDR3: CASSFSRDRGFGANVLTF. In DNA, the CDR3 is TGCGCCAGCAGCTTTTCCCGGGACAGGGGTTTCGGGGCCAACGTCCTGACTTTC. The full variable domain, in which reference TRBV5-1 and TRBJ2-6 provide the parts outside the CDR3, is KAGVTQTPRYLIKTRGQQVTLSCSPISGHRSVSWYQQTPGQGLQFLFEYFSETQRNKGNFPGRFSGRQFSNSRSEMNVSTLELGDSALYLCASSFSRDRGFGANVLTFGAGSRLTVL.

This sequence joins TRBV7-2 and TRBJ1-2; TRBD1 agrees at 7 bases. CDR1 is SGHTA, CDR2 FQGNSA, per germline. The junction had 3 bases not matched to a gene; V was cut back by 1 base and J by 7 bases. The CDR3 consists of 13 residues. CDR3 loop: CASSLVPGGGYTF. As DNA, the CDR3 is TGTGCCAGCAGCTTAGTGCCAGGGGGTGGCTACACCTTC.

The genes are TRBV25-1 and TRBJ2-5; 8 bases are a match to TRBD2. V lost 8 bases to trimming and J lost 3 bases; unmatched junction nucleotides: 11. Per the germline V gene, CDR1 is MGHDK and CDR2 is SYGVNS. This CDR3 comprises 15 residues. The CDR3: CASSLAGFSEETQYF. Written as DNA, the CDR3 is TGTGCCAGCTCTTTAGCGGGATTTAGCGAAGAGACCCAGTACTTC. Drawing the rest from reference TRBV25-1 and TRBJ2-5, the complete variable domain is EADIYQTPRYLVIGTGKKITLECSQTMGHDKMYWYQQDPGMELHLIHYSYGVNSTEKGDLSSESTVSRIRTEHFPLTLESARPSHTSQYLCASSLAGFSEETQYFGPGTRLLVL.